This TCR beta chain was identified in a study of cytomegalovirus exposure and HLA in healthy donors. Study-level findings and limits: A prior analysis recorded that most TCR beta V segments were productive about 87% or about 30% of the time.

The CDR3 totals 15 residues. Looked up from germline, CDR1 is SGHRS and CDR2 is YFSETQ. V lost 0 bases and J 7 bases, leaving 11 bases between the germline ends. Concerning this clone itself: The antigen is unknown.

Primers: 60 Vbeta forward and 13 Jbeta reverse. Using immunoSEQ multiplex PCR, the repertoire was profiled, and TCRdb retains in-frame clones only, with some absent. The sample has around 140,000 clones; 65% to 80% are singletons. At sampling all donors were nominally healthy, likely with unrecorded immune exposures. Sequences were obtained from PBMCs. The V and J genes are TRBV5-1 and TRBJ1-6; a weak D match, TRBD1 (5 bases). The receptor was derived from a male donor in good health and CMV-seronegative. The CDR3 here is CASSLGATVNSPLHF. The CDR3 nucleotides read TGCGCCAGCAGCTTGGGGGCGACAGTCAATTCACCCCTCCACTTT.